This T cell receptor (beta chain) was recovered during a study of T cell responses to AZD1222 COVID-19 vaccine. Study-level information: Pooled samples include second doses given at about 4 or 12 weeks. Study observations and caveats: No repertoire was sampled before or during the peak T cell response, only after it. Clonal diversity was possibly underestimated; the donors were predominantly white British and more often female.

With respect to this clone: Antigen unknown.

Unmatched junction bases numbered 6, after V lost 6 bases and J lost 1 base. This CDR3 spans 15 amino acids. Germline V gene lookup returns CDR1 MDHEN and CDR2 SYDVKM. The protocol was immunoSEQ multiplex PCR, while the TCRdb copy is restricted to in-frame clones and leaves out a portion. The sample carries about 140,000 clones, roughly 90% recorded once. The sample consisted of peripheral blood, taken on day 0 of AZD1222 vaccination. V usage is TRBV28 and J usage is TRBJ1-1; 9 nucleotides line up with TRBD1. This clonotype was obtained from an adult in good health. The CDR3 loop is CASREQGASNTEAFF. CDR3 sequence (DNA): TGTGCCAGCAGGGAACAGGGGGCCTCGAACACTGAAGCTTTCTTT. Drawing the rest from reference TRBV28 and TRBJ1-1, the complete variable domain is DVKVTQSSRYLVKRTGEKVFLECVQDMDHENMFWYRQDPGLGLRLIYFSYDVKMKEKGDIPEGYSVSREKKERFSLILESASTNQTSMYLCASREQGASNTEAFFGQGTRLTVV.